The T cell receptor beta chain described here comes from a study of T cell repertoires in cytomegalovirus infection (dated by TCRdb to the late 2010s). Looking at the study overall: Alongside well-studied HLA-B-restricted epitopes, the peptide stimulations were aimed at recently identified HLA-C-restricted CMV epitopes, whose presentation resists viral immunomodulation. Donor HLA type was relevant to the analysis, because carriage of CMV infection together with the matching HLA type was indicated by public TCR beta signatures. Paper-wide results and their limitations: The ex vivo response was dominated by HLA-C-restricted CMV-specific TCR beta clonotypes, and the single most frequent clonotype in two of eight donors was supplied by these HLA-C-restricted clonotypes. In both this cohort and an independent cohort of approximately 350 donors, the cumulative frequency of public TCR beta family members distinguished carriers of CMV infection plus the relevant HLA type.

About this clonotype itself: The antigen it binds to is not known. Per-nucleotide qualities are absent, and no much larger clonotype sits a single base away.

This sample's treatment or condition label indicates: in vitro stimulation with specific CMV peptide epitopes to enrich CMV-specific T cells. The listed sequencing device is Illumina HiSeq 1500. In-frame beta chains were kept once TCRdb had trimmed the public reads at Q25 with fastp and called clones with MiXCR. Here each entry gathers all rows of one CDR3 protein and keeps the most common genes and DNA. The sample contains approximately 910,000 distinct CDR3 sequences, roughly 31% of them found a single time. The ten largest clonotypes hold around 15% of the sample. CDR1 and CDR2, looked up from the germline V gene (reference sequence), are SGHNT and YYREEE. The CDR3 covers 16 residues, taking in both the cysteine and the phenylalanine. Only the CDR3 DNA is retained, 48 bases long and in frame from the first base. The V and J ends are trimmed by 4 bases and 2 bases, leaving 18 bases between them.

This material consisted of cultured CD8+ T cells from PBMCs, taken from culture after CMV antigen stimulation. The TCR was taken from a human donor in good health (CMV status not recorded). Some clones in this sample may be carry-over from other donors' samples. The chain is made from TRBV5-4 and TRBJ1-2; TRBD1 is perhaps the D gene, given 6 matching bases. This receptor has the CDR3 CASSHSRQDGNYGYTF. DNA sequence: TGTGCCAGCAGCCACTCTAGACAGGACGGGAACTATGGCTACACCTTC.